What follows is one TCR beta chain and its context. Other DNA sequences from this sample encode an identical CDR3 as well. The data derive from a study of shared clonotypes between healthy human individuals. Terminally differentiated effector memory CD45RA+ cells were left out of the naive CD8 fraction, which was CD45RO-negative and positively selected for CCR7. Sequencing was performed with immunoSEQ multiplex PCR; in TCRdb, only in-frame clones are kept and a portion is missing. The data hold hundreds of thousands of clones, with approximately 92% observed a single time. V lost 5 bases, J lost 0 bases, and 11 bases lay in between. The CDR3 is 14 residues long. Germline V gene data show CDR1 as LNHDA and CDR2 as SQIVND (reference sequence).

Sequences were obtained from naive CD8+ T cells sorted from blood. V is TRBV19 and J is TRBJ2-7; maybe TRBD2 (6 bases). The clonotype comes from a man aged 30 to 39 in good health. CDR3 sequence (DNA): TGTGCCAGTAGTCTCCGGGACTCCTCCTACGAGCAGTACTTC. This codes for CASSLRDSSYEQYF.